These 27 T cell receptor beta chains were sequenced from one sample in a study of chemoradiotherapy in HPV16-positive cancers. The method was immunoSEQ multiplex PCR; TCRdb's version includes in-frame clones alone and lacks a portion of them. Among around 12,000 clones, approximately 86% were seen once, and the ten largest hold approximately 6%. Sample: blood, taken from a patient who underwent chemoradiotherapy. The source is a human donor with HPV-associated anogenital cancer.

The chain recombines TRBV21-1 with TRBJ1-1. TRBV21-1 is described as a pseudogene. This CDR3 comprises 15 residues. The CDR3 DNA reads as TGTGCCAGCAGCACAGAGGGGGAGGCATACACTGAAGCTTTCTTT. This encodes CASSTEGEAYTEAFF.

The chain employs TRBV4-2 and TRBJ2-2; the match to TRBD1 covers 7 bases. CDR3 length: 15 amino acids. Germline V CDR1 and CDR2: LGHNA, YNFKEQ. V was clipped by 5 bases and J by 2 bases; unmatched bases: 5. This CDR3 reads CASSTGTVNTGELFF. The CDR3 DNA sequence: TGTGCCAGCAGCACCGGGACAGTCAACACCGGGGAGCTGTTTTTT.

The CDR3 nucleotides are TGTGCCAGCAGCTTAGGGGGGGGGAAACTGTTTTTT. This translates into CASSLGGGKLFF. The V call is TRBV7-6, the J call TRBJ1-4; D perhaps matches TRBD1 (5 bases). From germline, CDR1 is SGHVS and CDR2 FNYEAQ. Trimming stripped 1 base from V and 11 bases from J, with 8 bases between. This CDR3 contains 12 residues.

This chain uses TRBV5-1 with TRBJ2-5; TRBD2 matches 11 bases. Germline V lookup: CDR1 SGHRS, CDR2 YFSETQ. This CDR3 spans 17 amino acids. The trim removed 3 bases at V and 2 bases at J, leaving 9 bases unmatched. CDR3 nucleotide sequence: TGCGCCAGCAGCTCGCCCCCTAGCGGGGGGTTTCAAGAGACCCAGTACTTC. Translating gives CASSSPPSGGFQETQYF.

This rearrangement joins TRBV27 to TRBJ1-3; unclear D gene. Looked up from germline, CDR1 is MNHEY and CDR2 is SMNVEV (reference sequence). The CDR3 covers 13 residues. Trimming cost V 2 bases and J 3 bases, with 5 bases left between them. The CDR3 sequence: CASSLGIGNTIYF. The CDR3 region has the DNA TGTGCCAGCAGTTTAGGGATTGGAAACACCATATATTTT.

V gene TRBV19 combines with J gene TRBJ2-3; D is possibly TRBD2 (7 bases). Per germline, CDR1 LNHDA and CDR2 SQIVND (reference sequence). The V gene lost 1 base and the J gene lost 4 bases, with 12 bases spanning the gap. The CDR3 totals 15 residues. DNA of the CDR3: TGTGCCAGTAGTATAGGGGGGGGCTTTGCAGATACGCAGTATTTT. It is translated as CASSIGGGFADTQYF.

The chain carries TRBV5-5 and TRBJ1-6; no clear D gene. V lost 0 bases and J lost 10, with 14 bases in between. Germline CDR1 and CDR2: SGHKS and YYEKEE (reference sequence). The CDR3 has 15 amino acids. The CDR3 region is CASSLDSLVRSPLHF. CDR3 nucleotide sequence: TGTGCCAGCAGCTTGGACAGTCTCGTGAGGTCACCCCTCCACTTT. Full variable domain (outside the CDR3, taken from reference TRBV5-5 and TRBJ1-6): DAGVTQSPTHLIKTRGQQVTLRCSPISGHKSVSWYQQVLGQGPQFIFQYYEKEERGRGNFPDRFSARQFPNYSSELNVNALLLGDSALYLCASSLDSLVRSPLHFGNGTRLTVT.

DNA for the CDR3: TGTGCCAGCAGTGAACTGGGCAGTCGGAATCAGCCCCAGCATTTT. Its translation: CASSELGSRNQPQHF. The chain uses TRBV2 and TRBJ1-5; no firm D call. CDR3 length: 15 amino acids. CDR1 is SNHLY and CDR2 is FYNNEI in the germline V gene. Trimming cost V 2 bases and J 4 bases, with 12 bases left between them.

This chain uses TRBV28 with TRBJ1-1; possible D gene TRBD1, 6 bases. The CDR3 spans 13 residues. V lost 10 bases and J lost 6, with 18 bases in between. Per the germline V gene, CDR1 is MDHEN and CDR2 is SYDVKM. CDR3 region: CAITQGRDAEAFF. DNA for the CDR3: TGTGCCATTACACAGGGACGGGACGCTGAAGCTTTCTTT. Filled out from reference TRBV28 and TRBJ1-1, the complete variable domain reads DVKVTQSSRYLVKRTGEKVFLECVQDMDHENMFWYRQDPGLGLRLIYFSYDVKMKEKGDIPEGYSVSREKKERFSLILESASTNQTSMYLCAITQGRDAEAFFGQGTRLTVV.

V and J are TRBV4-1 and TRBJ1-1, with D maybe TRBD1 (6 bases). Germline assignment: CDR1 MGHRA and CDR2 YSYEKL. CDR3 length equals 17 residues. The V and J ends lost 5 bases and 1 base respectively, with 20 bases between them. Here the CDR3 DNA reads TGCGCCAGCAGCACGGCATACCTCGCAGGGGCGAACACTGAAGCTTTCTTT. Translated: CASSTAYLAGANTEAFF.

The chain combines TRBV5-1 with TRBJ2-2, with D maybe TRBD2 (5 bases). Trimming took 1 base from V and 4 from J, leaving 14 bases between them. The V gene's germline CDR1 is SGHRS and CDR2 YFSETQ. This CDR3 has 16 residues. Here the CDR3 reads CASSLYAGSGTGELFF. For the CDR3, the DNA is TGCGCCAGCAGCTTGTATGCGGGCTCCGGCACCGGGGAGCTGTTTTTT.

The chain joins TRBV6-1 to TRBJ2-4, with 8 bases lining up with TRBD1. J lost 9 bases, V lost 6 bases, and 10 bases had no gene match. The CDR3 runs to 14 residues. Germline values: CDR1 MNHNS, CDR2 SASEGT. The CDR3, as DNA: TGTGCCAGCAGCGTCGACAGGGGCCAGGGCATTCAGTACTTC. Protein product: CASSVDRGQGIQYF.

The chain couples TRBV9 to TRBJ1-6, with D maybe TRBD1 (6 bases). There are 14 residues in the CDR3. CDR1 and CDR2 from the germline V gene are SGDLS and YYNGEE. The V and J ends lost 0 bases and 5 bases respectively, with 6 bases between them. Here the CDR3 DNA reads TGTGCCAGCAGCGTAGGGACAGATAATTCACCCCTCCACTTT. Its protein product is CASSVGTDNSPLHF. Based on the CDR3 plus reference TRBV9 and TRBJ1-6, the full variable domain is DSGVTQTPKHLITATGQRVTLRCSPRSGDLSVYWYQQSLDQGLQFLIQYYNGEERAKGNILERFSAQQFPDLHSELNLSSLELGDSALYFCASSVGTDNSPLHFGNGTRLTVT.

The chain carries TRBV5-1 and TRBJ1-2, with D perhaps TRBD1 (5 bases). V lost 4 bases, J lost 6 bases, and 10 bases lay in between. CDR1 and CDR2 from the germline V gene are SGHRS and YFSETQ. CDR3 length equals 12 residues. The CDR3 is CASSLGEDGYTF. Here the CDR3 DNA reads TGCGCCAGCAGCCTGGGGGAGGATGGCTACACCTTC.

The V and J genes are TRBV5-1 and TRBJ2-5; TRBD1 matches at 9 bases. Trimming took 7 bases from V and 3 from J; bases not matched to a gene: 10. The CDR3 contains 15 residues. Germline loops: CDR1 SGHRS, CDR2 YFSETQ. The CDR3 DNA sequence: TGCGCCAGCTGGACCGGACAGGGGAGGGAAGAGACCCAGTACTTC. Protein sequence: CASWTGQGREETQYF.

This chain connects TRBV5-1 to TRBJ2-2; D gene uncertain. Germline CDR1 reads SGHRS; CDR2 reads YFSETQ. The V gene lost 4 bases and the J gene lost 3 bases, with 7 bases spanning the gap. The CDR3 runs 13 residues. CDR3 loop: CASSLTDTGELFF. The CDR3 bases are TGCGCCAGCAGCCTCACAGACACCGGGGAGCTGTTTTTT.

As for this clone: The identical CDR3 is also encoded by other nucleotide sequences in the sample. Here the CDR3 reads CASSLTSGETDTQYF. CDR3 in DNA: TGTGCCAGCAGCTTAACTAGCGGGGAGACAGATACGCAGTATTTT. This chain connects TRBV7-3 to TRBJ2-3; TRBD2 matches at 8 bases. V shed 0 bases and J 3 bases; nucleotides not matched to a gene: 2. Germline assignment: CDR1 SGHTA and CDR2 FQGTGA. The CDR3 contains 15 residues.

The rearrangement uses TRBV21-1 and TRBJ2-7; the tabulated D call, TRBD2, remains unverified against the DNA. TRBV21-1 is recorded as a pseudogene. The CDR3 is made up of 16 amino acids. The CDR3 DNA reads TGTGCCAGCAGGAAGAGGATAGCTACACGTTTAGACGAGCAGTACTTC. Translating it yields CASRKRIATRLDEQYF.

V gene TRBV10-1 combines with J gene TRBJ2-5; D is uncertain. This CDR3 spans 14 amino acids. The V gene lost 0 bases and the J gene lost 1 base, with 6 bases spanning the gap. CDR1 is WNHNN, CDR2 SYGVQD, per germline (reference sequence). In nucleotides, the CDR3 is TGCGCCAGCAGTGAGTCGTCTACCCAAGAGACCCAGTACTTC. Translation gives CASSESSTQETQYF.

The gene calls are TRBV5-1 and TRBJ1-1; D remains ambiguous. CDR3 length: 13 amino acids. Per the germline V gene, CDR1 is SGHRS and CDR2 is YFSETQ. The V gene lost 5 bases and the J gene lost 1 base, with 9 bases spanning the gap. In DNA form, the CDR3 reads TGCGCCAGCAGGGAGGACGGGAACACTGAAGCTTTCTTT. Its protein product is CASREDGNTEAFF.

The rearrangement uses TRBV7-2 and TRBJ1-1, with 7 bases lining up with TRBD1. CDR1 SGHTA and CDR2 FQGNSA come from the germline V gene. This CDR3 is 12 amino acids long. Trimming removed 5 bases from V and 7 bases from J; junction bases left unmatched: 4. CDR3 sequence: CASSPRGDEAFF. DNA of the CDR3: TGTGCCAGCAGCCCCAGGGGGGATGAAGCTTTCTTT.

The V and J genes are TRBV19 and TRBJ2-2; TRBD2 aligns across 9 bases. V was clipped by 8 bases and J by 6 bases; unmatched bases: 10. CDR3 length: 15 residues. Germline CDR1 is LNHDA and CDR2 is SQIVND (reference sequence). The CDR3 DNA is TGTGCCAGTCAACGAGGCGGACTAGCGCCCGGGGAGCTGTTTTTT. Its translation is CASQRGGLAPGELFF.

V gene TRBV2 combines with J gene TRBJ1-5, with 7 bases lining up with TRBD1. The ends lost 4 bases at V and 7 bases at J; junction bases unmatched: 7. The CDR3 length is 14 residues. In germline, CDR1 is SNHLY, CDR2 FYNNEI. In DNA form, the CDR3 reads TGTGCCAGCAGTGCCTTAGGGGGCGGACAGCCCCAGCATTTT. It translates to CASSALGGGQPQHF.

The V gene is TRBV14, the J gene TRBJ2-5; no clear D gene. Between the trimmed V and J ends, which lost 3 bases and 4 bases, there was a span of 15 bases. The CDR3 has 15 amino acids. Germline loops: CDR1 SGHDN, CDR2 FVKESK. CDR3 amino acids: CASSQDRRPGETQYF. The CDR3 coding sequence is TGTGCCAGCAGCCAGGACCGACGCCCTGGAGAGACCCAGTACTTC.

The chain links TRBV30 to TRBJ1-5; 9 bases are shared with TRBD1. Germline CDR1 reads GTSNPN; CDR2 reads SVGIG (reference sequence). V lost 3 bases and J lost 6; bases outside the gene matches: 3. The CDR3 contains 13 residues. The CDR3 sequence: CAWSDRGSQPQHF. CDR3 bases: TGTGCCTGGAGCGACAGGGGGAGTCAGCCCCAGCATTTT. The complete variable domain, with remaining parts taken from reference TRBV30 and TRBJ1-5, reads SQTIHQWPATLVQPVGSPLSLECTVEGTSNPNLYWYRQAAGRGLQLLFYSVGIGQISSEVPQNLSASRPQDRQFILSSKKLLLSDSGFYLCAWSDRGSQPQHFGDGTRLSIL.

This clone was found once. The gene calls are TRBV7-9 and TRBJ2-1; TRBD2 matches at 11 bases. J was trimmed by 7 bases and V by 1 base; bases with no gene match: 6. CDR1 is SEHNR, CDR2 FQNEAQ, per germline (reference sequence). The CDR3 is 16 residues long. This chain's CDR3 is CASSLESGLAGNEQFF. The CDR3, as DNA: TGTGCCAGCAGCTTAGAGTCCGGACTAGCGGGTAATGAGCAGTTCTTC. Full variable domain (rest looked up from reference TRBV7-9 and TRBJ2-1): DTGVSQNPRHKITKRGQNVTFRCDPISEHNRLYWYRQTLGQGPEFLTYFQNEAQLEKSRLLSDRFSAERPKGSFSTLEIQRTEQGDSAMYLCASSLESGLAGNEQFFGPGTRLTVL.

This clone was detected only once. Here the CDR3 reads CASSPQRGGTDTQYF. CDR3 DNA: TGTGCCAGCAGCCCACAGCGGGGGGGCACAGATACGCAGTATTTT. The chain recombines TRBV5-8 with TRBJ2-3; TRBD2 agrees at 9 bases. This CDR3 spans 15 amino acids. Germline V lookup: CDR1 SGHTS, CDR2 YDEGEE. Trimming at V came to 4 bases and at J to 1 base, leaving 4 bases not matched to a gene.